This T cell receptor beta chain was obtained from a study of T cell responses to AZD1222 COVID-19 vaccine (TCRdb year 2021). Describing the broader study: AZD1222 recipients with second doses at about 4 weeks or about 12 weeks were pooled, because spike-specific TCR depth and breadth did not differ between schedules. A total of 233 trial participants underwent TCR sequencing, of whom 207 had received two doses of AZD1222 and 26 had received two doses of the MenACWY control vaccine. Trial participants were enrolled into age subgroups of 18-55, 56-69 and 70-plus years, which contained 148, 28 and 57 TCR-sequenced participants, respectively. Study-wide conclusions, independent of this receptor: Conclusions about previously exposed vaccinees are limited because only six or seven AZD1222 recipients were SARS-CoV-2 seropositive at baseline. Participants were mostly white British and included more females than males, and it was suggested by the authors that clonal diversity may have been underestimated. After two AZD1222 doses, spike-specific TCR breadth and depth were significantly higher than at day 0 and than in MenACWY recipients. Because no day 14 peak-response samples were available, the repertoires could be characterized only after the peak T cell response. The 56-69-year group was small, and its depth increase did not reach significance, likely because of low power. The vaccine-associated CD4 TCRs covered the entire spike protein, and the dominant responses fell in regions 160-218 and 743-854. Nearly half of unique spike-specific TCRs reportedly recognized epitopes outside regions mutated in the B.1.351 and B.1.1.7 variants.

The CDR3 has 17 amino acids, counting the end cysteine and phenylalanine. The kept DNA is CDR3 alone, 51 bases in frame from the first base. The germline V gene sets CDR1 to LGHNA and CDR2 to YNFKEQ. Trimming takes 4 bases from V and 1 base from J, and the germline ends sit 16 bases apart. A remark on this clone: Its antigen remains unidentified. It has no much larger one-base neighbor in the sample; base qualities were not kept.

This sample's time point label indicates: baseline before first vaccination. The vaccinee samples were drawn from two UK trials, COV001 and COV002, one of which was a single-blind randomized controlled phase 2/3 trial testing AZD1222 (ChAdOx1 nCoV-19) in healthy adults. For TCRbeta chain sequencing, PBMC samples from trial participants were taken at day 0 and at day 28 after the second dose. The CDR3 regions of human TCRbeta chains were analyzed by immunosequencing. Under the source paper's analysis protocol: TCRs in the repertoires were matched against a reference library of SARS-CoV-2-specific TCRs that had been generated with the MIRA antigen-specificity platform. Breadth was defined as the fraction of unique TCRs that were SARS-CoV-2-associated. Depth was defined as the fraction of total T cells that were SARS-CoV-2-associated. Using the MIRA data, every spike-specific TCR was mapped to the spike region that the TCR reacted to and assigned to either a CD4 or a CD8 class. Log10-transformed breadth and depth values were compared by one-way ANOVA with Sidak's multiple comparisons tests. Sourced from immuneACCESS, this table was stored by TCRdb with only in-frame sequences that have V and J called. A share of the clones is absent; for the studies checked, an unresolved V gene accounts for under half, and the remainder has no known explanation. For V, J and clone size, that table is used; D and trimming come from the DNA. The sample table records roughly 66,000 clones; about 83% of these occur just once. The ten top clones hold around 6.6% of the sample.

The chain is assembled from TRBV4-2 and TRBJ2-2, and TRBD1 may be the D gene, going by 6 matching bases. The sequence derives from an adult in good health. The sequencing here drew on peripheral blood, taken on day 0 of AZD1222 vaccination. In nucleotide form, the sequence is TGTGCCAGCAGCCCCAACACAGGGAGCGGGAACACCGGGGAGCTGTTTTTT. The resulting protein is CASSPNTGSGNTGELFF.